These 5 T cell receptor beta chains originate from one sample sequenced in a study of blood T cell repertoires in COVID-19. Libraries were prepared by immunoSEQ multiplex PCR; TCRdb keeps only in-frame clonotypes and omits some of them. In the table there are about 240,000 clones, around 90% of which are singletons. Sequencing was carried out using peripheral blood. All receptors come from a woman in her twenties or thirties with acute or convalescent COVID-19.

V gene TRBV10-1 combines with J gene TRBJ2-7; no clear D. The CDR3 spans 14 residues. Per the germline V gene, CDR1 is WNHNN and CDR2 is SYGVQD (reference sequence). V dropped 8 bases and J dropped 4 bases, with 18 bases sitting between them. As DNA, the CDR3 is TGCGCCAGCTCTAACAGCATAATCAATTACGAGCAGTACTTC. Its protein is CASSNSIINYEQYF.

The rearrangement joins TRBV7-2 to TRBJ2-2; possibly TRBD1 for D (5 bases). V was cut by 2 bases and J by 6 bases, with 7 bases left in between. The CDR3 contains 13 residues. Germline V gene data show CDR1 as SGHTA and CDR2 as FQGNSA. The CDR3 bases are TGTGCCAGCAGCTTACCAGGGCCCGGGGAGCTGTTTTTT. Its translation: CASSLPGPGELFF.

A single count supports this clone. The DNA for the CDR3 is TGTGCCTGGAGTGTGGGGGCGTCTGGAAACACCATATATTTT. Residues: CAWSVGASGNTIYF. The V gene is TRBV30, the J gene TRBJ1-3, with D perhaps matching TRBD1 (6 bases). Germline V gene sequence: CDR1 GTSNPN, CDR2 SVGIG (reference sequence). The CDR3 totals 14 residues. Trimming took 0 bases from V and 1 from J, leaving 7 bases between them.

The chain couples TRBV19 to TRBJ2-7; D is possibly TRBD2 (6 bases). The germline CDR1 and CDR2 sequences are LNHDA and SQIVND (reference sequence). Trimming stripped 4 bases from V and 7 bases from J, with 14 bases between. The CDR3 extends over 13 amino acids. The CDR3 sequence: CASSRAGGWEQYF. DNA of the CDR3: TGTGCCAGTAGTAGGGCAGGAGGGTGGGAGCAGTACTTC. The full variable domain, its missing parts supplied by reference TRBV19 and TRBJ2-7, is DGGITQSPKYLFRKEGQNVTLSCEQNLNHDAMYWYRQDPGQGLRLIYYSQIVNDFQKGDIAEGYSVSREKKESFPLTVTSAQKNPTAFYLCASSRAGGWEQYFGPGTRLTVT.

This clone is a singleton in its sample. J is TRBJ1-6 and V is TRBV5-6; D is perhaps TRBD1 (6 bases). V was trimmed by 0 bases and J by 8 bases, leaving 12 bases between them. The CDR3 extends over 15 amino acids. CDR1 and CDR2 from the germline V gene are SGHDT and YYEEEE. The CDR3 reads CASSLEQGVDSPLHF. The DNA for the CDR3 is TGTGCCAGCAGCTTGGAACAGGGTGTTGATTCACCCCTCCACTTT.